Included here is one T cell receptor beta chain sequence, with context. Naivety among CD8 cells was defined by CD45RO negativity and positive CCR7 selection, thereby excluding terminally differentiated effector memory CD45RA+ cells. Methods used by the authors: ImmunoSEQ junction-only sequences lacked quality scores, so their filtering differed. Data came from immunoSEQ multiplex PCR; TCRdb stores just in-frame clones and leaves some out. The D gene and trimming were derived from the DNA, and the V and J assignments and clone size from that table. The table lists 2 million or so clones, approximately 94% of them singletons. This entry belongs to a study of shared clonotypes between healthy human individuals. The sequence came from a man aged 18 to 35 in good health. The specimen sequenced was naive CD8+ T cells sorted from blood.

The CDR3 is CAISDRSSSYNEQFF. The DNA for the CDR3 is TGTGCCATCAGTGACCGTTCTAGTAGCTACAATGAGCAGTTCTTC. The chain has TRBV10-3 and TRBJ2-1; D gene ambiguous. Looked up from germline, CDR1 is ENHRY and CDR2 is SYGVKD. This CDR3 contains 15 residues. Trimming left V 3 bases short and J 3 bases short, with 12 bases between.